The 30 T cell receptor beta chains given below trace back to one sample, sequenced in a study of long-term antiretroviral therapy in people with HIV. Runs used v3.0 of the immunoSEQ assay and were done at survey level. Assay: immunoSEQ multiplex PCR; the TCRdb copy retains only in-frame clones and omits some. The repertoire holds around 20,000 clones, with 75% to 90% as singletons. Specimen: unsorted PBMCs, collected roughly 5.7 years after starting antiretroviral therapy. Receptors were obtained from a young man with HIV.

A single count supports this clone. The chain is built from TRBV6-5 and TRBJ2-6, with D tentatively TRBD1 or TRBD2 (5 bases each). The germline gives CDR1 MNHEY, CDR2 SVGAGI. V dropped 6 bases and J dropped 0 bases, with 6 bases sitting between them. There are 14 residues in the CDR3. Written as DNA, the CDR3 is TGTGCCAGCAGGGGGGTCTCTGGGGCCAACGTCCTGACTTTC. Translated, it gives CASRGVSGANVLTF.

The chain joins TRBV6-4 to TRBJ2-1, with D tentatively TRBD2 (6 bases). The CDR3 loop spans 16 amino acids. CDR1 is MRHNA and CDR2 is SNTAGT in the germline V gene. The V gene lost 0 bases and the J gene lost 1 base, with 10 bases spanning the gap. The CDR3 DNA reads TGTGCCAGCAGTGACTCACCAGGGAGGTCCTACAATGAGCAGTTCTTC. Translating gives CASSDSPGRSYNEQFF.

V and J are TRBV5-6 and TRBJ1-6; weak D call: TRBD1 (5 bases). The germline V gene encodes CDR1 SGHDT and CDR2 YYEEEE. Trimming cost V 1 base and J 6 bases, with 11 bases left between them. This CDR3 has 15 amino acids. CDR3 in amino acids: CASSLLTAINSPLHF. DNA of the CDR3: TGTGCCAGCAGCTTGCTGACAGCTATTAATTCACCCCTCCACTTT.

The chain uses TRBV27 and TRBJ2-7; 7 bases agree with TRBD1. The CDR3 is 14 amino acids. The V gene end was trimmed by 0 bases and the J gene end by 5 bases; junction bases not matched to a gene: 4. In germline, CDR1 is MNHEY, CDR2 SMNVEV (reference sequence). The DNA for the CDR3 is TGTGCCAGCAGTTTATCAGGGGGCTTCGACGAGCAGTACTTC. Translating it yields CASSLSGGFDEQYF.

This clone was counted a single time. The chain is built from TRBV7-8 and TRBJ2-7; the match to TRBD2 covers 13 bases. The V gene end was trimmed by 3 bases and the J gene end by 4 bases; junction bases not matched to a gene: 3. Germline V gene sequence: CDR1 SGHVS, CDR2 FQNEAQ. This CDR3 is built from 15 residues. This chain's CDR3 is CASSFGLAGAYEQYF. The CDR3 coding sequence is TGTGCCAGCAGCTTCGGACTAGCGGGAGCTTACGAGCAGTACTTC.

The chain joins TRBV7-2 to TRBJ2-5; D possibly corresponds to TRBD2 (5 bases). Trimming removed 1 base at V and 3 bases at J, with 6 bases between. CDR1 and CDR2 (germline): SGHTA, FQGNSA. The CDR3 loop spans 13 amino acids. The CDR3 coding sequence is TGTGCCAGCAGCTTAGTAGCGAAAGAGACCCAGTACTTC. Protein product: CASSLVAKETQYF.

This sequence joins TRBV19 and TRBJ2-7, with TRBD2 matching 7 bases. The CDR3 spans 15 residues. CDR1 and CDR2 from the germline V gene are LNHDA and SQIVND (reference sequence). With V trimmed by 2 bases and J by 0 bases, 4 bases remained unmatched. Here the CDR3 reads CASSIKGGSSYEQYF. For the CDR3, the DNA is TGTGCCAGTAGTATAAAGGGCGGGAGCTCCTACGAGCAGTACTTC. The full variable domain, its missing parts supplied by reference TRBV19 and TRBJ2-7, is DGGITQSPKYLFRKEGQNVTLSCEQNLNHDAMYWYRQDPGQGLRLIYYSQIVNDFQKGDIAEGYSVSREKKESFPLTVTSAQKNPTAFYLCASSIKGGSSYEQYFGPGTRLTVT.

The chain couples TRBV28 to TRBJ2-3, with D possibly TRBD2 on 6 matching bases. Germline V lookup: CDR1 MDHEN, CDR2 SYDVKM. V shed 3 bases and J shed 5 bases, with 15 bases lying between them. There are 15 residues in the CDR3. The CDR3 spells CASSFGTDHGDTQYF. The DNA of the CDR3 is TGTGCCAGCAGTTTCGGGACTGACCACGGAGATACGCAGTATTTT.

The CDR3 DNA reads as TGCGCCAGCAGTTTCCAGAAGACCTACGAGCAGTACTTC. This codes for CASSFQKTYEQYF. This chain connects TRBV4-1 to TRBJ2-7; D not resolved. CDR1 MGHRA and CDR2 YSYEKL come from the germline V gene. The CDR3 has 13 amino acids. Trimming stripped 6 bases from V and 2 bases from J, with 11 bases between.

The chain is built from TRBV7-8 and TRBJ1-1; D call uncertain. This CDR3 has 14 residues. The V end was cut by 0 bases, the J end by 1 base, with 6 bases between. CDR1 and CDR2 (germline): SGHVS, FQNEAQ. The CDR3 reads CASSLAFTNTEAFF. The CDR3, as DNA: TGTGCCAGCAGCTTAGCGTTCACGAACACTGAAGCTTTCTTT.

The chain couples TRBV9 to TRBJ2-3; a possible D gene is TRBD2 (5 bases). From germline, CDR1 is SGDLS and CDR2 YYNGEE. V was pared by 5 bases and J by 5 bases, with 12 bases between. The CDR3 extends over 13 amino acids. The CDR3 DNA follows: TGTGCCAGCAGAGAGGGAGCAGGAGATACGCAGTATTTT. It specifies CASREGAGDTQYF.

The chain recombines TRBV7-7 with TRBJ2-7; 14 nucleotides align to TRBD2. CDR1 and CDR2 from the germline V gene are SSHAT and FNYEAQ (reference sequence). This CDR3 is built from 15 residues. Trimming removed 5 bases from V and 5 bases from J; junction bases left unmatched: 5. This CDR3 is CASSMGLAGVDEQYF. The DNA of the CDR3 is TGTGCCAGCAGCATGGGACTAGCGGGAGTCGACGAGCAGTACTTC.

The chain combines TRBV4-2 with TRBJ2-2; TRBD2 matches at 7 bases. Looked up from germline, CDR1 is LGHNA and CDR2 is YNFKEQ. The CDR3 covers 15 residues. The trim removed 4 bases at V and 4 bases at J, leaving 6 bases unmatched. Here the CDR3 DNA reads TGTGCCAGCAGCCCGTCGGGGGGAGGCACCGGGGAGCTGTTTTTT. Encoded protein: CASSPSGGGTGELFF.

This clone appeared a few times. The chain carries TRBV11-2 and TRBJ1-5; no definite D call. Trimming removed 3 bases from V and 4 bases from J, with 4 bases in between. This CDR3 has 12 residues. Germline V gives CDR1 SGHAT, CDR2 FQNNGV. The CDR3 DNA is TGTGCCAGCAGCTTTTTGAATCAGCCCCAGCATTTT. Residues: CASSFLNQPQHF.

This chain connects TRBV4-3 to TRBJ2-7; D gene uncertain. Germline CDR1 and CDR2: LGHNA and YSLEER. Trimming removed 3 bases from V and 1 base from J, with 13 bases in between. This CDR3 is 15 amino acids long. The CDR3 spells CASSQSIADSYEQYF. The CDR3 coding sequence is TGCGCCAGCAGCCAGAGTATCGCCGATTCCTACGAGCAGTACTTC.

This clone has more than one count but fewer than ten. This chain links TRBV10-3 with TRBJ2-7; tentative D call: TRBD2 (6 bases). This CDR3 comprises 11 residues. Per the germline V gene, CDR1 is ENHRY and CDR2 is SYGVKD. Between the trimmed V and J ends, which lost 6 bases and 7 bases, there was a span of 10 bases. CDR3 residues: CAIRGDWEQYF. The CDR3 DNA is TGTGCCATCAGGGGGGACTGGGAGCAGTACTTC.

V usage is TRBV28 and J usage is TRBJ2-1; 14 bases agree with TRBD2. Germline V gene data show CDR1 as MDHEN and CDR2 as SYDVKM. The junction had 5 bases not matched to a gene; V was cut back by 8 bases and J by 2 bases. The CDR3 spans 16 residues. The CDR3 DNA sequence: TGTGCCAGCGTGACTAGCGGGGGGGCGGCCTACAATGAGCAGTTCTTC. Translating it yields CASVTSGGAAYNEQFF.

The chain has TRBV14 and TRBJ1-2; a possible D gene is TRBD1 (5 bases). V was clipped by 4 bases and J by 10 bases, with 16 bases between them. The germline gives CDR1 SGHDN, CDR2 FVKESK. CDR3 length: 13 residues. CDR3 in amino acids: CASSLRVGEDYTF. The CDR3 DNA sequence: TGTGCCAGCAGCCTCAGGGTGGGGGAGGACTACACCTTC.

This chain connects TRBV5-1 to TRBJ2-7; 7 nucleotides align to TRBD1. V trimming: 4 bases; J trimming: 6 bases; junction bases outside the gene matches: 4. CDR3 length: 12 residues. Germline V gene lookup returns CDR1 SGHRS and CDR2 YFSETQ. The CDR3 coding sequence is TGCGCCAGCAGCGTACCAGGGGGCGAGCAGTACTTC. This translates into CASSVPGGEQYF.

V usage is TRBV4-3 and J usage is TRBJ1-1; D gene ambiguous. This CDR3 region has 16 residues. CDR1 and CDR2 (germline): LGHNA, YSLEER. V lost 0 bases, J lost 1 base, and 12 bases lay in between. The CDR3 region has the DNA TGCGCCAGCAGCCAAGATCCTAGGACGCCGAACACTGAAGCTTTCTTT. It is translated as CASSQDPRTPNTEAFF.

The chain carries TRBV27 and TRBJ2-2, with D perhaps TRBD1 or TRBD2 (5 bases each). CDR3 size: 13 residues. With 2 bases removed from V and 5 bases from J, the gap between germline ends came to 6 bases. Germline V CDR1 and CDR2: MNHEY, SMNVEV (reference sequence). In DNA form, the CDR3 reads TGTGCCAGCAGTTTAGGGGGAACCGGGGAGCTGTTTTTT. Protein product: CASSLGGTGELFF.

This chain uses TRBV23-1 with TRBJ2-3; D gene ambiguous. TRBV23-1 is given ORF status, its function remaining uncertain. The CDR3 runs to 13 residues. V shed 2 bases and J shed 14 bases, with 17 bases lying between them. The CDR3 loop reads CASSQAKGPTGYF. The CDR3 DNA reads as TGCGCCAGCAGTCAAGCGAAGGGCCCGACGGGGTATTTT.

The CDR3 DNA follows: TGTGCCAGCAGGACTGACCAGGGATTTTCGTACGAGCAGTACTTC. It is translated as CASRTDQGFSYEQYF. This chain uses TRBV7-9 with TRBJ2-7; tentative D call: TRBD1 (5 bases). Germline lookup yields CDR1 SEHNR and CDR2 FQNEAQ (reference sequence). This CDR3 spans 15 amino acids. Trimming took off 6 bases at V and 4 bases at J, with 19 bases between the two ends.

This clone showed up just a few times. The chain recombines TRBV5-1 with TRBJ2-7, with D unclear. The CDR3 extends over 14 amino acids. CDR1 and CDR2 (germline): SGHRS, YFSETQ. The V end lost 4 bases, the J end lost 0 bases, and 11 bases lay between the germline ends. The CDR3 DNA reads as TGCGCCAGCAGCGATGGAATGAGCTCCTACGAGCAGTACTTC. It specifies CASSDGMSSYEQYF.

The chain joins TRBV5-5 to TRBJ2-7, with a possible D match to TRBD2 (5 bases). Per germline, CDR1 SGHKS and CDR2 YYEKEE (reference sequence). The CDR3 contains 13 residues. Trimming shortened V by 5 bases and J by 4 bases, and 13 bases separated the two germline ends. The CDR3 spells CASSSWEKYEQYF. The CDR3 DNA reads TGTGCCAGCAGTTCTTGGGAGAAGTACGAGCAGTACTTC.

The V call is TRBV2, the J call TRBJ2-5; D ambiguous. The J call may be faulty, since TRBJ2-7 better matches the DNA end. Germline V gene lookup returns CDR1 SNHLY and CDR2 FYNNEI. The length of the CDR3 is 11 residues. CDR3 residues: CASSEWGEQYF. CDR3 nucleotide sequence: TGTGCCAGCAGTGAGTGGGGCGAGCAGTACTTC.

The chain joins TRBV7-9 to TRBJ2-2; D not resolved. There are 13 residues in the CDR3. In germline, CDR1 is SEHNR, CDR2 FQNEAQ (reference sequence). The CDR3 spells CATRSLDTGELFF. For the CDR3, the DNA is TGTGCTACCAGGAGTTTGGACACCGGGGAGCTGTTTTTT.

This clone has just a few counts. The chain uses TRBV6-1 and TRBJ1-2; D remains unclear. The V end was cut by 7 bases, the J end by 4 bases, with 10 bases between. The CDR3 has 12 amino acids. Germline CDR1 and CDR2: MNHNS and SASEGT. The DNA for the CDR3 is TGTGCCAGCACTCCGTCCGGCTATGGCTACACCTTC. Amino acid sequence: CASTPSGYGYTF.

Here the CDR3 reads CASSFRDTEAFF. DNA for the CDR3: TGTGCCAGCAGCTTTCGGGACACTGAAGCTTTCTTT. The gene calls are TRBV7-9 and TRBJ1-1; D call uncertain. V dropped 3 bases and J dropped 3 bases, with 5 bases sitting between them. CDR1 and CDR2 from the germline V gene are SEHNR and FQNEAQ (reference sequence). The CDR3 sequence is 12 residues long.

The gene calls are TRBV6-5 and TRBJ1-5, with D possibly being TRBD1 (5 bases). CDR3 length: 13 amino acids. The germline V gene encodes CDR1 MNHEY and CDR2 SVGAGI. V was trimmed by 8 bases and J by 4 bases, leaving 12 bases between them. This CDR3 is CASSGQQNQPQHF. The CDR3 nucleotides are TGTGCCAGCTCAGGGCAGCAAAATCAGCCCCAGCATTTT.